Listed below are T cell receptor beta chains from one sample, sequenced in a study of T cell responses to AZD1222 COVID-19 vaccine. Sequencing used immunoSEQ multiplex PCR; TCRdb keeps in-frame clones, though not all of them. The sample yields 120,000 or so clones, approximately 90% seen once. Sequencing used peripheral blood, obtained on day 0 of MenACWY control vaccination. These TCRs come from an adult in good health. Each CDR3 is given with its conserved first and last residue. The order of the fields is V gene, clone size, D gene, J gene, CDR3 DNA, CDR3 protein. The D gene is left open where the match is weak. Rows may omit the clone size; those that give it use once, few, many or a size class.

TRBV6-4	-	-	TRBJ2-1	TGTGCCAGCAGTGAGGCAGCCAACAATGAGCAGTTCTTC	CASSEAANNEQFF
TRBV5-8	few	-	TRBJ2-7	TGTGCCAGCAGCGACTCCTACGAGCAGTACTTC	CASSDSYEQYF
TRBV7-9	-	-	TRBJ1-3	TGTGCCAGCAGCTACGCGGGGGCTGGAAACACCATATATTTT	CASSYAGAGNTIYF
TRBV4-1	-	TRBD2	TRBJ2-2	TGCGCCAGCAGTCAACTAGCGACCCTTACCGGGGAGCTGTTTTTT	CASSQLATLTGELFF
TRBV6-5	-	-	TRBJ1-2	TGTGCCAGCAGGGGAACAGGGACTAACTATGGCTACACCTTC	CASRGTGTNYGYTF
TRBV27	-	-	TRBJ1-2	TGTGCCAGCAGATCCGGCGGACAGATCTATGGCTACACCTTC	CASRSGGQIYGYTF
TRBV11-3	-	-	TRBJ2-1	TGTGCCAGCAGCTTAGATTTATCCAGTGCTGAGCAGTTCTTC	CASSLDLSSAEQFF
TRBV13	-	TRBD1	TRBJ1-1	TGTGCCAGCAGCACGACAGGGGACAACACTGAAGCTTTCTTT	CASSTTGDNTEAFF
TRBV5-6	-	-	TRBJ1-1	TGTGCCAGCAGCTTGAGGGGCGGGACTGAAGCTTTCTTT	CASSLRGGTEAFF
TRBV10-3	-	-	TRBJ2-1	TGTGCCATCAAGATATCTGCCCAGGGAGAGCAGTTCTTC	CAIKISAQGEQFF
TRBV4-1	-	-	TRBJ1-5	TGCGCCAGCAGCCAAACGATGTTGCGTCAGCGTCAGCCCCAGCATTTT	CASSQTMLRQRQPQHF
TRBV29-1	-	-	TRBJ1-2	TGCAGCGTTGGTGGGATTGGCTACACCTTC	CSVGGIGYTF
TRBV27	-	TRBD2	TRBJ2-3	TGTGCCAGCTCGCGGGGGAGCACAGATACGCAGTATTTT	CASSRGSTDTQYF
TRBV24-1	-	TRBD1	TRBJ1-5	TGTGCCACCAGTTCAGACAGGGTCAATCAGCCCCAGCATTTT	CATSSDRVNQPQHF
TRBV3-1/TRBV3-2	few	-	TRBJ2-7	TGTGCCAGCAGCCAAGGTCAGCGACTAGGGGGGAGCTACGAGCAGTACTTC	CASSQGQRLGGSYEQYF
TRBV5-1	-	-	TRBJ2-3	TGCGCCAGCAGCCCGGAGTCAGATACGCAGTATTTT	CASSPESDTQYF
TRBV2	-	TRBD1	TRBJ2-1	TGTGCCAGCAGGCCGGGACAGGGGGCCTATGAGCAGTTCTTC	CASRPGQGAYEQFF
TRBV5-4	-	TRBD2	TRBJ2-7	TGTGCCAGCAGCCGACTAGCGGGAGGAACCTACGAGCAGTACTTC	CASSRLAGGTYEQYF
TRBV29-1	-	TRBD1	TRBJ1-4	TGCAGCGTAGGTCGACAGGGTAATGAAAAACTGTTTTTT	CSVGRQGNEKLFF
TRBV19	-	-	TRBJ2-5	TGTGCCAGTAGTATAAGTGTCAGATTGGAGACCCAGTACTTC	CASSISVRLETQYF
TRBV7-8	-	-	TRBJ1-1	TGTGCCAGCACCCCCCGGATCGCGGACACTGAAGCTTTCTTT	CASTPRIADTEAFF
TRBV7-2	-	-	TRBJ2-1	TGTGCCAGCAGCTCGGGACCTAATAGCTCCTACAATGAGCAGTTCTTC	CASSSGPNSSYNEQFF
TRBV4-3	-	TRBD1	TRBJ1-6	TGCGCCAGCAGCCAAGATTATGGGGGACAGGGTGTATCACCCCTCCACTTT	CASSQDYGGQGVSPLHF
TRBV6-5	-	-	TRBJ1-4	TGTGCCAGCAGCCCCGGGAGGGTTTATGAAAAACTGTTTTTT	CASSPGRVYEKLFF
TRBV7-8	-	TRBD2	TRBJ2-1	TGTGCCAGCAGCTTAGCCGCAGGGACTATTCCAAATGAGCAGTTCTTC	CASSLAAGTIPNEQFF
TRBV21-1	-	-	TRBJ1-4	TGTGCCAGCAGCAAAGTCGCCCGGTCAACTAATGAAAAACTGTTTTTT	CASSKVARSTNEKLFF
TRBV4-2	once	-	TRBJ2-1	TGTGCCAGCAGCCAAGAAAGTGTCAGGGGATACCTAAACAGGTTCTTC	CASSQESVRGYLNRFF
TRBV29-1	-	TRBD1	TRBJ1-1	TGCAGCGTGATCAGGGGGGGGGACACTGAAGCTTTCTTT	CSVIRGGDTEAFF
TRBV6-5	-	TRBD1	TRBJ2-7	TGTGCCAGCAGTTATGACAGGGTATTGCACGAGCAGTACTTC	CASSYDRVLHEQYF
TRBV29-1	-	TRBD2	TRBJ2-3	TGCAGCGTTGAAGACCAGCGGAGCGGGAGTTTATATACGCAGTATTTT	CSVEDQRSGSLYTQYF
TRBV9	-	-	TRBJ1-1	TGTGCCAGCAGCGTAGTTGTGCATACTGAAGCTTTCTTT	CASSVVVHTEAFF
TRBV9	-	TRBD1	TRBJ2-2	TGTGCCAGCAGCGTAACAGGGGCCGGGGAGCTGTTTTTT	CASSVTGAGELFF
TRBV7-9	-	-	TRBJ2-1	TGTGCCTCCGAGGTTTCCTACAATGAGCAGTTCTTC	CASEVSYNEQFF
TRBV7-8	-	-	TRBJ1-2	TGTGCCAGCAGCCCACGGGACGGCGGTGGCTACACCTTC	CASSPRDGGGYTF
TRBV5-1	-	TRBD2	TRBJ2-1	TGCGCCAGCAGCTTCTACCTAGCGGGAGACACCAATGAGCAGTTCTTC	CASSFYLAGDTNEQFF
TRBV5-4	-	-	TRBJ2-2	TGTGCCAGCACCCTGGGGGCTAAGGGCAAGAACGGGGAGCTGTTTTTT	CASTLGAKGKNGELFF
TRBV6-5	-	TRBD1	TRBJ2-7	TGTGCCAGCAGTTACTCCAGACAGGGGTTTACCTACGAGCAGTACTTC	CASSYSRQGFTYEQYF
TRBV6-6	-	-	TRBJ1-2	TGTGCCAGCATGGGGGCGGTCCCTAACAGCTACACCTTC	CASMGAVPNSYTF
TRBV24-1	once	-	TRBJ1-2	TGTGCCACCAGCGCTAACAGGGTGTTGGATGGCTACACCTTC	CATSANRVLDGYTF
TRBV11-3	-	-	TRBJ1-3	TGTGCCAGCAGCTTAGAGCGTGTTGCTGGAAACACCATATATTTT	CASSLERVAGNTIYF
TRBV18	-	-	TRBJ1-3	TGTGCCAGCTCACCGGCGGGGACCTCTGGAAACACCATATATTTT	CASSPAGTSGNTIYF
TRBV15	-	TRBD2	TRBJ2-7	TGTGCCACCAGCGTTATAGCGGGAGGGCCGATCGAGCAGTACTTC	CATSVIAGGPIEQYF
TRBV12-3/TRBV12-4	once	-	TRBJ1-1	TGTGCCAGCAGTCCGGGGCAATACACTGAAGCTTTCTTT	CASSPGQYTEAFF
TRBV13	-	-	TRBJ2-7	TGTGCCAGCCCCCGGGTTCCGAGCTCCTACGAGCAGTACTTC	CASPRVPSSYEQYF
TRBV6-2/TRBV6-3	-	-	TRBJ2-1	TGTGCCAGCAGTTTGGAGGCCCGCTATTTCTTCCATGAGCAGTTCTTC	CASSLEARYFFHEQFF
TRBV6-5	-	TRBD1	TRBJ2-7	TGTGCCACCACAGTCCCAGGGGGAAGCTACGAGCAGTACTTC	CATTVPGGSYEQYF
TRBV4-1	-	-	TRBJ1-4	TGCGCCAGCAGCAACACAGGATTGAATGAAAAACTGTTTTTT	CASSNTGLNEKLFF
TRBV12-3/TRBV12-4	-	-	TRBJ1-2	TGTGCCAGCAGTTCCGGTCTTAACTATGGCTACACCTTC	CASSSGLNYGYTF